This T cell receptor beta chain appears in the sequencing data of a study of T cell changes during pregnancy in multiple sclerosis. This CDR3 region has 11 residues. From germline, CDR1 is MNHEY and CDR2 SVGAGI. Trimming pared 6 bases from V and 6 bases from J, leaving 7 bases between. The table came from immunoSEQ multiplex PCR; TCRdb's copy has only in-frame clones and leaves some out. The sample shows tens of thousands of clones, around 93% of them seen only once. This sequence was found in a female donor with multiple sclerosis, enrolled in a pregnancy study. This chain connects TRBV6-5 to TRBJ2-3; D gene uncertain. This material consisted of peripheral blood, taken in the third trimester of pregnancy. The CDR3, as DNA: TGTGCCAGCAGCCTCCTGGATACGCAGTATTTT. Amino acids: CASSLLDTQYF.